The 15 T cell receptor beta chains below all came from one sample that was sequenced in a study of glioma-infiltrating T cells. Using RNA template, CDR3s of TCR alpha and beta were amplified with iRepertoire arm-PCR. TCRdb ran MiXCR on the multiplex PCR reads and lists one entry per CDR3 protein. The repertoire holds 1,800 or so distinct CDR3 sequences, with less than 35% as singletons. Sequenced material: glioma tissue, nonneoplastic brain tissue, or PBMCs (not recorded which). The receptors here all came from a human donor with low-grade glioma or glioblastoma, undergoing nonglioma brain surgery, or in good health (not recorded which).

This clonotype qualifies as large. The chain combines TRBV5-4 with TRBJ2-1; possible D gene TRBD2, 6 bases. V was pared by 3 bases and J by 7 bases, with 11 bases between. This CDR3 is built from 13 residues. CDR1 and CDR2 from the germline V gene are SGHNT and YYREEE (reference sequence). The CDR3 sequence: CASSWARGNEQFF. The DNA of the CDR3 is TGTGCCAGCAGCTGGGCACGGGGGAATGAGCAGTTCTTC.

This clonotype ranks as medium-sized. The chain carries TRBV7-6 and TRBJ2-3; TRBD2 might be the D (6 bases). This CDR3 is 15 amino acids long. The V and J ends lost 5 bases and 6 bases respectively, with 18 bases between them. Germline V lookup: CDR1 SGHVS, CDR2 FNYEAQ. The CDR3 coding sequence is TGTGCCAGCAGCCCGACCCCACGGAGGGAGGATACGCAGTATTTT. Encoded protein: CASSPTPRREDTQYF.

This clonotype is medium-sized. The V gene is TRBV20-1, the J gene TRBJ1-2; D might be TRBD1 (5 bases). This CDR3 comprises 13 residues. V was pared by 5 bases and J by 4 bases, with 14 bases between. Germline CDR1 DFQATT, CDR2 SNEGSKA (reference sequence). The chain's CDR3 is CSARRGGGYGYTF. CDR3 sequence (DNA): TGCAGTGCTCGGCGGGGGGGAGGCTATGGCTACACCTTC.

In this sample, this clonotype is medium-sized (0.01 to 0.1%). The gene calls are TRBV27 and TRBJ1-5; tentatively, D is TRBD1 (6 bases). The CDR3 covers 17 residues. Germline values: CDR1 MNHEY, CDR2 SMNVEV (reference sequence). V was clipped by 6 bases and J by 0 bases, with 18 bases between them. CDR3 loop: CASRRKGGWSSNQPQHF. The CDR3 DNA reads TGTGCCAGCAGACGGAAAGGGGGTTGGAGTAGCAATCAGCCCCAGCATTTT.

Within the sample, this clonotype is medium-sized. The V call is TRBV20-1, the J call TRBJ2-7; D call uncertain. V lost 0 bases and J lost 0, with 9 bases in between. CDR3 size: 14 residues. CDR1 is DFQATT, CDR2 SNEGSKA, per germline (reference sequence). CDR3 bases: TGCAGTGCTAGAGAGGACGGGCGCTCCTACGAGCAGTACTTC. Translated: CSAREDGRSYEQYF.

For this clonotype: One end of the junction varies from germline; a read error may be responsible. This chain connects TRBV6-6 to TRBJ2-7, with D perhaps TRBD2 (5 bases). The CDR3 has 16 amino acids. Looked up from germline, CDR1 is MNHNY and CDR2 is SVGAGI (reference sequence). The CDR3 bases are TGTGCCCGCCGTTACGCTGACACGATTGGAGGCTACGCGCCGTCCTTC. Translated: CARRYADTIGGYAPSF.

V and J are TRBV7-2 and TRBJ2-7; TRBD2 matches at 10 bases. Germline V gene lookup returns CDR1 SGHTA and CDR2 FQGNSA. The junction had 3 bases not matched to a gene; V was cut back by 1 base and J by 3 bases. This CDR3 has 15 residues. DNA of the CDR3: TGTGCCAGCAGCTTAGAGGCTAGCGGGAGCTACGAGCAGTACTTC. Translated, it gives CASSLEASGSYEQYF.

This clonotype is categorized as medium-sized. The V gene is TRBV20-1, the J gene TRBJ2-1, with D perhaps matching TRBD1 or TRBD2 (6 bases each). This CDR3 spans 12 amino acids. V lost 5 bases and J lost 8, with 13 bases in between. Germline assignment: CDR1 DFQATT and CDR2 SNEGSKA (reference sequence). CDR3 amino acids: CSAPRGDYEQFF. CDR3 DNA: TGCAGTGCTCCAAGGGGGGATTATGAGCAGTTCTTC.

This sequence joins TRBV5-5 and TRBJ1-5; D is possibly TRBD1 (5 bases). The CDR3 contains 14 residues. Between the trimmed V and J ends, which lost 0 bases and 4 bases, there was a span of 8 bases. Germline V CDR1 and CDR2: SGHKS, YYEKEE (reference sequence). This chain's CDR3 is CASSLGAGNQPQHF. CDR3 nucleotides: TGTGCCAGCAGCTTGGGCGCAGGGAATCAGCCCCAGCATTTT.

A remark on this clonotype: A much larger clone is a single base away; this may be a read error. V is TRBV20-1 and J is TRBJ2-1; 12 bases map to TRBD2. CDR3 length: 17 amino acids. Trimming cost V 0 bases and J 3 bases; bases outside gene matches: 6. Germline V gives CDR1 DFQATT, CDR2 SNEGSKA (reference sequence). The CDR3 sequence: CSARDYGTSGFYNEQFF. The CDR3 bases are TGCAGTGCTAGAGATTACGGGACTAGCGGGTTCTACAATGAGCAGTTCTTC.

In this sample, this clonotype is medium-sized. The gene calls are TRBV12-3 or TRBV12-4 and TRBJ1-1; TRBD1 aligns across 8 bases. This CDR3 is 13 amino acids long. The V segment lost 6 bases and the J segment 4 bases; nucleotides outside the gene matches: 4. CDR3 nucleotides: TGTGCCAGCAGCTACACAGGGGGCACTGAAGCTTTCTTT. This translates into CASSYTGGTEAFF.

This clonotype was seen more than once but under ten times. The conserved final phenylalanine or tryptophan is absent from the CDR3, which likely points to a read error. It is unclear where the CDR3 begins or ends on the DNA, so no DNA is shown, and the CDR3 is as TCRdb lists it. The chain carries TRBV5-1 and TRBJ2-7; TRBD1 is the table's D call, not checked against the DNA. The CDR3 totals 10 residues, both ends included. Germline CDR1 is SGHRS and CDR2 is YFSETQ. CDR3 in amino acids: CASSVPGTSS.

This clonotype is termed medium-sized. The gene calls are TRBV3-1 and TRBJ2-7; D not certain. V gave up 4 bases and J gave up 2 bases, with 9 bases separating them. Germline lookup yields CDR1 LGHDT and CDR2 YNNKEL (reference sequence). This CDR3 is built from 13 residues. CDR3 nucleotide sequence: TGTGCCAGCAGCCGGAAAGGGACCTACGAGCAGTACTTC. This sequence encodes CASSRKGTYEQYF.

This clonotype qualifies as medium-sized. This CDR3 reads CASRPRPSRNYEQYF. CDR3 sequence (DNA): TGTGCCAGCAGACCGAGACCTAGTCGCAACTACGAGCAGTACTTC. The chain has TRBV27 and TRBJ2-7; D gene ambiguous. V lost 6 bases to trimming and J lost 3 bases, with 18 bases between them. The CDR3 contains 15 residues. The germline V gene has CDR1 MNHEY and CDR2 SMNVEV (reference sequence).

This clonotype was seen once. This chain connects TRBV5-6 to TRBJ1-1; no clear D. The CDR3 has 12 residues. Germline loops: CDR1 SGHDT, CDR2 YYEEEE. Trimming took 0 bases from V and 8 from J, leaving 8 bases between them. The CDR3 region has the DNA TGTGCCAGCAGCTTGGGGATGTGGGAAGCTTTCTTT. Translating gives CASSLGMWEAFF.